This TCR beta chain was sequenced in a study of shared clonotypes between healthy human individuals. Study-level results: Sampling used blood alone; tissue repertoires probably differ. Non-shared clonotypes were found to have lower generation probabilities than the clonotypes that were shared by all four of the sorted-subset donors. Larger estimated richness was generally recorded for naive subsets relative to memory subsets.

The germline gives CDR1 MDHEN, CDR2 SYDVKM. The V end was cut by 5 bases, the J end by 5 bases, with 15 bases between. The CDR3 runs to 14 residues. Clones were sequenced by immunoSEQ multiplex PCR, and TCRdb holds only the in-frame ones, with some missing. The sample consists of some 1 million clones, more than 65% of them appearing once. All of the donors resided in Nashville, Tennessee, and each was a Caucasian adult. Comment on this clone: The target antigen is unknown.

The sample taken for sequencing was memory CD4+ T cells sorted from blood. Subset: CD45RA-negative fraction. This sequence was found in a young man in good health. The rearrangement links TRBV28 to TRBJ1-1, with D tentatively TRBD1 (6 bases). The CDR3 loop is CASSPTGGRTEAFF. The DNA of the CDR3 is TGTGCCAGCAGTCCGACGGGGGGCAGGACTGAAGCTTTCTTT.